This T cell receptor beta chain was captured by sequencing in a study of blood T cell repertoires in COVID-19. Study at large: The origin of the acute and convalescent COVID-19 samples was the United States, Italy and Spain.

Seattle researchers signed up patients amid active infection and tracked them longitudinally. Produced via immunoSEQ multiplex PCR; TCRdb's table is partial and in-frame only. The profile shows 200,000 to 250,000 clones, 75% to 90% of them singletons. V was pared by 2 bases and J by 0 bases, with 10 bases of the junction left unmatched. This CDR3 is built from 17 residues. Germline-derived CDR1 and CDR2 are LGHNA and YSLEER. The clonotype originates from a man aged 30-40 years with COVID-19, enrolled during active disease. The sample taken for sequencing was peripheral blood. V and J are TRBV4-3 and TRBJ2-7; 7 positions match TRBD2. Written as DNA, the CDR3 is TGCGCCAGCAGCCAAACTTTTGGGGGAGGGAGCTCCTACGAGCAGTACTTC. It yields the protein CASSQTFGGGSSYEQYF.